This T cell receptor (beta chain) stems from a study of blood T cells in healthy people across ages. The CDR3 runs to 19 residues. V was shortened by 4 bases and J by 0 bases, with 22 bases between the two germline ends. CDR1 is ENHRY, CDR2 SYGVKD, per germline. Regarding the study as a whole: Both naive CD4+ cell counts and diversity were greater in long-lived donors than in aged donors.

With each sample, at least 5 micrograms of total RNA were extracted. Comments on this clonotype: Its antigen is not identified.

With a J-beta primer mix and a sample-barcoded 5' primer, a second PCR ran roughly 6 to 11 cycles. TCRdb processed the 5' RACE reads anew with MiXCR; each CDR3 protein has one entry. Found here are around 1,800,000 distinct CDR3 sequences, about 39% of them singletons; the top ten hold around 23%. The sequenced sample was blood. The TCR comes from a human donor in good health. The V gene is TRBV10-3, the J gene TRBJ2-1; no clear D. CDR3: CAISGSRPKSPSSYNEQFF. In nucleotides, the CDR3 is TGTGCCATCAGTGGATCGAGACCGAAATCACCGAGCTCCTACAATGAGCAGTTCTTC.